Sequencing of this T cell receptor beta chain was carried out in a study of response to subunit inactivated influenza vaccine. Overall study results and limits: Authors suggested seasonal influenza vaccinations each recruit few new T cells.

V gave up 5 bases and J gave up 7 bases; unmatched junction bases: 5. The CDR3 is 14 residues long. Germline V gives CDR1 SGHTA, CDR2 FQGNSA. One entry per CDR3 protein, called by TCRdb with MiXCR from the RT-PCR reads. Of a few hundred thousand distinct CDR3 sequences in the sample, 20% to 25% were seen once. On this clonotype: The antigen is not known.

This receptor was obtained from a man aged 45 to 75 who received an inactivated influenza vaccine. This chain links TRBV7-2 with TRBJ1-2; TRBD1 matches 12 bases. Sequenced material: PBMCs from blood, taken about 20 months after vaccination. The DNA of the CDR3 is TGTGCCAGCAGCAGGGACAGGGGGCGGGTTGGCTACACCTTC. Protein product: CASSRDRGRVGYTF.